This TCR beta chain derives from a study of blood T cell repertoires in COVID-19. This CDR3 is 18 amino acids long. Germline CDR1 reads SGHVS; CDR2 reads FQNEAQ. V lost 8 bases and J lost 0, with 20 bases in between. Here immunoSEQ multiplex PCR was the method, and the copy in TCRdb shows in-frame clones only, minus some. The sample comprises 75,000 to 95,000 clones, 88% of which are singletons, and roughly 20% rests with the top ten. The sample comprised peripheral blood. The origin of this receptor is a human donor in a cohort sampled during active COVID-19. The rearrangement joins TRBV7-8 to TRBJ1-6, with D tentatively TRBD1 (5 bases). The CDR3 bases are TGTGCCAGCGCGGGGGACGGAGCAACGAGCTCCTATAATTCACCCCTCCACTTT. Amino acid sequence: CASAGDGATSSYNSPLHF.